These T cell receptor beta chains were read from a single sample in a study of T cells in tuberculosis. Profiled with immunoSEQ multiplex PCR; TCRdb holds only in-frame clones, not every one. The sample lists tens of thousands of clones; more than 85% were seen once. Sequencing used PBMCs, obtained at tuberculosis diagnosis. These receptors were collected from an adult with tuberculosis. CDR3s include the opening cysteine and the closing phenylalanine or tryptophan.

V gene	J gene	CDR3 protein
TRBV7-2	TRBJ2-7	CASTWRASYEQYF
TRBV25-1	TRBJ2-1	CASSLGTGSGGWYNEQFF
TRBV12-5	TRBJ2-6	CASGLWGPGANVLTF
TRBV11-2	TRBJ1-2	CASSLAGQDLGGYTF
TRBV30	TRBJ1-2	CAWSGQGYTF
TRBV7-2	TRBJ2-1	CASSSTSGIGYNEQFF
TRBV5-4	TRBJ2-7	CASSFWGGYEQYF
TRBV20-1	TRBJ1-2	CSASQFGYTF
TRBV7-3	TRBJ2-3	CASSLSPGTDTQYF
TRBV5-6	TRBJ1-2	CASTNRGLEYGYTF
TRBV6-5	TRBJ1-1	CASSQGTGGTEAFF
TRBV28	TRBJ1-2	CASSGGTQKGYTF
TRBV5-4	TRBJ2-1	CASSLGGQGGTNEQFF
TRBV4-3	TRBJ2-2	CASSRTESRYTGELFF
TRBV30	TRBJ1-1	CAWKGGGDTEAFF
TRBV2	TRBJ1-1	CASSGDRMNTEAFF
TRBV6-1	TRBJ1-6	CASSESTGAGNSPLHF
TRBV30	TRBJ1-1	CAWATGNTEAFF
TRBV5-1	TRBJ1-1	CASSSQGVNTEAFF
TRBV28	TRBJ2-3	CASSLAGQGGDTQYF
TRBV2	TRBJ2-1	CASLPPDAGGYNEQFF
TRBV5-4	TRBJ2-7	CASSVGGPGLNEQYF
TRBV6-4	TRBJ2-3	CASSDSDSGGASTQYF
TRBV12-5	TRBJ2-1	CASAMGQDNEQFF
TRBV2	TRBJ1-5	CASSDRASNQPQHF
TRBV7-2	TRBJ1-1	CASSFTGAPEAFF
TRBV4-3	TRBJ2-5	CASSQVRWAGGSNYETQYF
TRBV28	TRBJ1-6	CASSLWAGGNSPLHF
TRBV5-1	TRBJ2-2	CASSLGGQVYTGELFF
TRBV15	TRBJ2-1	CATSRGVARDEQFF
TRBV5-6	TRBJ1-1	CASSLDGQGTAFF